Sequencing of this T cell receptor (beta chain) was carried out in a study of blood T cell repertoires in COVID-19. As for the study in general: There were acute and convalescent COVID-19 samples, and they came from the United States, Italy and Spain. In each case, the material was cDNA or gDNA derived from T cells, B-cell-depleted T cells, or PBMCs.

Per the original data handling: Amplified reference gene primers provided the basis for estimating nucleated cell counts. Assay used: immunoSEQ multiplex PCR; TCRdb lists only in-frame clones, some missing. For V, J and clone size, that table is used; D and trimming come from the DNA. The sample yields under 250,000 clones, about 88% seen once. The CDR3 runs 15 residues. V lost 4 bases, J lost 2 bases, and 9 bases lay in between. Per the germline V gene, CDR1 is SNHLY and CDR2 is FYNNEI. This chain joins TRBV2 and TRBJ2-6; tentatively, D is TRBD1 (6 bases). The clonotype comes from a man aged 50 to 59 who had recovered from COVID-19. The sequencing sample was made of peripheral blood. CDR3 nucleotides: TGTGCCAGCAGTGTTAACAGGGCTGGGGCCAACGTCCTGACTTTC. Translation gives CASSVNRAGANVLTF.